This entry lists 8 T cell receptor beta chains sequenced from one sample in a study of T cells in Graves' hyperthyroidism and ophthalmopathy. Using RNA transcripts as the source, TCR beta CDR3 regions were amplified. When the TCR CDR3 underwent first-round RT-PCR, the HTBI primer set was used. TCRdb processed the multiplex PCR reads anew with MiXCR; each CDR3 protein has one entry. The sample yields a few hundred thousand distinct CDR3 sequences, around 20% seen once. Sequenced material: blood. All receptors derive from a man aged 18-30 years with Graves' hyperthyroidism.

The sample holds many counts of this clonotype. V usage is TRBV6-5 and J usage is TRBJ2-7; D remains unclear. Per the germline V gene, CDR1 is MNHEY and CDR2 is SVGAGI. The ends were cut back, 2 bases at V and 2 bases at J, with 7 bases in the middle. This CDR3 spans 13 amino acids. CDR3 in DNA: TGTGCCAGCAGTTACGCCCGGGCCTACGAGCAGTACTTC. Translation gives CASSYARAYEQYF.

This clonotype has just a few counts. The chain uses TRBV4-2 and TRBJ2-2; TRBD1 might be the D (5 bases). V lost 4 bases, J lost 5 bases, and 14 bases lay in between. The CDR3 covers 15 residues. Germline-derived CDR1 and CDR2 are LGHNA and YNFKEQ. CDR3 protein: CASSLDRRTTGELFF. The CDR3 DNA follows: TGTGCCAGCAGCCTCGACAGACGAACGACCGGGGAGCTGTTTTTT.

This clonotype was picked up many times. The chain has TRBV6-1 and TRBJ1-1; 9 bases align to TRBD1. Trimming took 5 bases from V and 5 from J; bases not matched to a gene: 12. The germline V gene encodes CDR1 MNHNS and CDR2 SASEGT. This CDR3 contains 16 residues. CDR3 sequence (DNA): TGTGCCAGCAGTCCAGGGCCCGACAGGGGGTGGACTGAAGCTTTCTTT. Residues: CASSPGPDRGWTEAFF.

This clonotype came up many times. This may be a read error: a much more frequent sequence differs by one nucleotide. The CDR3: CAGSLTGAQETQYF. The CDR3 bases are TGTGCCGGCAGTTTAACGGGGGCGCAGGAGACCCAGTACTTC. V is TRBV28 and J is TRBJ2-5; D tentatively fits TRBD1 or TRBD2 (6 bases each). CDR1 and CDR2 from the germline V gene are MDHEN and SYDVKM. This CDR3 has 14 residues. The full variable domain, in which reference TRBV28 and TRBJ2-5 provide the parts outside the CDR3, is DVKVTQSSRYLVKRTGEKVFLECVQDMDHENMFWYRQDPGLGLRLIYFSYDVKMKEKGDIPEGYSVSREKKERFSLILESASTNQTSMYLCAGSLTGAQETQYFGPGTRLLVL.

This clonotype showed up many times. The gene calls are TRBV20-1 and TRBJ2-7, with D hard to call. V lost 3 bases and J lost 0, with 12 bases in between. Germline loops: CDR1 DFQATT, CDR2 SNEGSKA (reference sequence). The CDR3 totals 14 residues. The CDR3 reads CSARSGGTSYEQYF. Written as DNA, the CDR3 is TGCAGTGCTAGGTCGGGTGGTACCTCCTACGAGCAGTACTTC.

As concerns this clonotype: This may come from a read error, since a much larger clone is one base off. This sequence joins TRBV5-1 and TRBJ2-7; either TRBD1 or TRBD2 may fit D (5 bases each). Trimming left V 2 bases short and J 8 bases short, with 17 bases between. CDR1 is SGHRS and CDR2 is YFSETQ in the germline V gene. The CDR3 has 14 amino acids. In nucleotides, the CDR3 is TGCGCCAGCAGCTTCGGGACCCCCAGAGAGCAGCAGTACTTC. Protein: CASSFGTPREQQYF.

The V gene is TRBV30, the J gene TRBJ2-7, with 10 bases aligning to TRBD2. This CDR3 comprises 16 residues. Trimming removed 5 bases from V and 5 bases from J; junction bases left unmatched: 15. The germline gives CDR1 GTSNPN, CDR2 SVGIG (reference sequence). The CDR3 sequence is CAWASLSGRAWDEQYF. The DNA for the CDR3 is TGTGCCTGGGCATCCCTCAGCGGGAGGGCCTGGGACGAGCAGTACTTC.

The chain employs TRBV9 and TRBJ1-2; TRBD1 is a possible D gene (5 bases). Between the trimmed V and J ends, which lost 0 bases and 3 bases, there was a span of 9 bases. The CDR3 is made up of 14 amino acids. Germline lookup yields CDR1 SGDLS and CDR2 YYNGEE. DNA for the CDR3: TGTGCCAGCAGCGTAGGCGGGACCCACTATGGCTACACCTTC. This translates into CASSVGGTHYGYTF.